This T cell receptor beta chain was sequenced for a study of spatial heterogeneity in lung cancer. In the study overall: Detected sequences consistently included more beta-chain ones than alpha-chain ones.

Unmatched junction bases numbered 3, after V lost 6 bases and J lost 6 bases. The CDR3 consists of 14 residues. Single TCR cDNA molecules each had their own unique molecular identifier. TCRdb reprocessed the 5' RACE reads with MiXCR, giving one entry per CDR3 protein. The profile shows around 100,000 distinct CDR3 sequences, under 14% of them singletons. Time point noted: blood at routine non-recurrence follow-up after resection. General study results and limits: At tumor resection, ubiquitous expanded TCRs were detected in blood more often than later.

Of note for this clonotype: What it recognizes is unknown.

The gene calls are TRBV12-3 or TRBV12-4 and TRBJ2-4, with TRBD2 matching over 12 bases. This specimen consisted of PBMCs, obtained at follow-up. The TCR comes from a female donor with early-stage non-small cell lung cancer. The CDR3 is CASRPGLAGNIQYF. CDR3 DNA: TGTGCCAGCAGACCGGGACTAGCGGGAAACATTCAGTACTTC.